The next 25 T cell receptor beta chains were all read from a single sample in a study of T cell responses to AZD1222 COVID-19 vaccine. Sequencing used immunoSEQ multiplex PCR; TCRdb keeps in-frame clones, though not all of them. The sample shows under 100,000 clones, over 90% of them seen only once. This specimen consisted of peripheral blood, obtained on day 0 of AZD1222 vaccination. These receptors were collected from an adult in good health.

The chain recombines TRBV6-1 with TRBJ2-1, with 7 bases lining up with TRBD1. Germline V gene data show CDR1 as MNHNS and CDR2 as SASEGT. CDR3 length: 13 amino acids. V lost 3 bases to trimming and J lost 7 bases; unmatched junction nucleotides: 3. The CDR3 DNA follows: TGTGCCAGCAGTGAGACAGGGCGGAATGAGCAGTTCTTC. This codes for CASSETGRNEQFF.

This clone showed up just once. The CDR3, as DNA: TGTGCCAGCAGCTCAGGGGCGCTAAACACCATATATTTT. Encoded protein: CASSSGALNTIYF. J is TRBJ1-3 and V is TRBV2; perhaps TRBD1 as D (6 bases). Germline-derived CDR1 and CDR2 are SNHLY and FYNNEI. The length of the CDR3 is 13 residues. Trimming shortened V by 6 bases and J by 6 bases, and 12 bases separated the two germline ends.

The V call is TRBV12-3 or TRBV12-4, the J call TRBJ2-5; D remains ambiguous. With 3 bases removed from V and 5 bases from J, the gap between germline ends came to 10 bases. The CDR3 covers 13 residues. The CDR3 region has the DNA TGTGCCAGCAGTTTGAGGCCCCGGGAGACCCAGTACTTC. It codes for CASSLRPRETQYF.

The J gene is TRBJ2-3, the V gene TRBV29-1, with D possibly being TRBD1 or TRBD2 (7 bases each). The CDR3 loop spans 12 amino acids. Germline V lookup: CDR1 SQVTM, CDR2 ANQGSEA. The V end was cut by 4 bases, the J end by 4 bases, with 9 bases between. In DNA, the CDR3 is TGCAGCGTTGCAGGGGGGGCAGATACGCAGTATTTT. Translating gives CSVAGGADTQYF.

This chain links TRBV5-1 with TRBJ1-1, with TRBD1 as a possible D gene (6 bases). This CDR3 contains 17 residues. Between the trimmed V and J ends, which lost 0 bases and 0 bases, there was a span of 15 bases. The germline V gene has CDR1 SGHRS and CDR2 YFSETQ. The CDR3 DNA reads as TGCGCCAGCAGCTTGGGAGCGTTAAGGGGGGTGAACACTGAAGCTTTCTTT. This translates into CASSLGALRGVNTEAFF.

This chain links TRBV3-1 (or the pseudogene TRBV3-2) with TRBJ2-7; possible D gene TRBD2, 6 bases. The V end was cut by 1 base, the J end by 2 bases, with 12 bases between. CDR1 is LGHDT, CDR2 YNNKEL, per germline (reference sequence). The CDR3 sequence is 15 residues long. The CDR3 here is CASSQGVGGTYEQYF. For the CDR3, the DNA is TGTGCCAGCAGCCAAGGCGTCGGGGGAACCTACGAGCAGTACTTC.

This clone was counted a few times. This chain connects TRBV18 to TRBJ1-1, with TRBD1 matching over 8 bases. The CDR3 length is 16 residues. The J segment lost 0 bases and the V segment lost 3 bases, leaving 6 bases of the junction unmatched. The germline V gene has CDR1 KGHSH and CDR2 LQKENI. CDR3 bases: TGTGCCAGCTCACCTGATGGGACAGGAATGAACACTGAAGCTTTCTTT. It codes for CASSPDGTGMNTEAFF.

DNA of the CDR3: TGCGCCAGCAGCCTCGCCGACGGGAGCTCCTACGAGCAGTACTTC. Translated, it gives CASSLADGSSYEQYF. The chain carries TRBV4-3 and TRBJ2-7; D perhaps matches TRBD2 (6 bases). This CDR3 is 15 amino acids long. The germline V and J ends were trimmed by 4 bases and 0 bases, with 13 bases remaining between them. Germline values: CDR1 LGHNA, CDR2 YSLEER.

The chain uses TRBV23-1 and TRBJ2-3; 9 bases align to TRBD1. TRBV23-1 belongs to the ORF category, with a function that is uncertain. With V trimmed by 0 bases and J by 5 bases, 15 bases remained unmatched. The CDR3 loop spans 19 amino acids. The chain's CDR3 is CASSQSSLHGQGSRDTQYF. The CDR3 DNA is TGCGCCAGCAGTCAATCGTCGCTCCACGGACAGGGGTCGAGAGATACGCAGTATTTT.

V is TRBV9 and J is TRBJ1-1; no definite D call. V was shortened by 1 base and J by 1 base, with 5 bases between the two germline ends. This CDR3 has 13 amino acids. Germline V gene data show CDR1 as SGDLS and CDR2 as YYNGEE. CDR3 nucleotide sequence: TGTGCCAGCAGCGTAACGGCGAACACTGAAGCTTTCTTT. As protein: CASSVTANTEAFF. The full variable domain, completed using reference TRBV9 and TRBJ1-1, is DSGVTQTPKHLITATGQRVTLRCSPRSGDLSVYWYQQSLDQGLQFLIQYYNGEERAKGNILERFSAQQFPDLHSELNLSSLELGDSALYFCASSVTANTEAFFGQGTRLTVV.

The rearrangement uses TRBV29-1 and TRBJ2-5, with 11 bases lining up with TRBD1. V was clipped by 4 bases and J by 2 bases; unmatched bases: 3. This CDR3 comprises 14 residues. Germline V lookup: CDR1 SQVTM, CDR2 ANQGSEA. CDR3 in DNA: TGCAGCGTTGGGGGGACAGGGGGACAAGAGACCCAGTACTTC. Amino acids: CSVGGTGGQETQYF. The entire variable domain, with the rest obtained from reference TRBV29-1 and TRBJ2-5, is as follows: SAVISQKPSRDICQRGTSLTIQCQVDSQVTMMFWYRQQPGQSLTLIATANQGSEATYESGFVIDKFPISRPNLTFSTLTVSNMSPEDSSIYLCSVGGTGGQETQYFGPGTRLLVL.

The chain links TRBV12-3 or TRBV12-4 to TRBJ1-3, with D tentatively TRBD1 (5 bases). V was cut by 5 bases and J by 7 bases, with 12 bases left in between. CDR3 size: 13 residues. CDR3 loop: CASSLRGGNTIYF. The CDR3 DNA is TGTGCCAGCAGTCTAAGGGGAGGGAACACCATATATTTT.

J is TRBJ1-2 and V is TRBV6-5; maybe TRBD1 (6 bases). The CDR3 sequence is 11 residues long. Germline V gene lookup returns CDR1 MNHEY and CDR2 SVGAGI. The germline V and J ends were trimmed by 8 bases and 7 bases, with 11 bases remaining between them. The CDR3 protein is CASGRGGGYTF. The CDR3 DNA reads TGTGCCAGCGGCAGGGGTGGTGGCTACACCTTC.

J is TRBJ1-2 and V is TRBV28, with a weak D call TRBD1 (5 bases). The CDR3 is made up of 13 amino acids. The ends were cut back, 8 bases at V and 7 bases at J, with 17 bases in the middle. Germline loops: CDR1 MDHEN, CDR2 SYDVKM. The CDR3: CASGSGRRAGYTF. CDR3 DNA sequence: TGTGCCAGCGGATCGGGACGGCGGGCTGGCTACACCTTC.

The chain couples TRBV5-4 to TRBJ2-5; 7 nucleotides agree with TRBD1. This CDR3 is 14 amino acids long. Germline values: CDR1 SGHNT, CDR2 YYREEE (reference sequence). V lost 4 bases to trimming and J lost 1 base; unmatched junction nucleotides: 4. CDR3 sequence reads: CASSRDSLQETQYF. The DNA of the CDR3 is TGTGCCAGCAGCAGGGACAGCCTCCAAGAGACCCAGTACTTC.

The chain recombines TRBV4-1 with TRBJ2-5; 10 bases match TRBD2. CDR1 and CDR2 (germline): MGHRA, YSYEKL. The V and J ends lost 0 bases and 2 bases, in that order; junction bases with no gene match: 6. This CDR3 spans 17 amino acids. Here the CDR3 reads CASSQEKRGGIQETQYF. The CDR3 DNA reads as TGCGCCAGCAGCCAAGAGAAGCGGGGGGGGATTCAAGAGACCCAGTACTTC.

In its sample, this clone was seen a few times. This chain links TRBV3-1 (or the pseudogene TRBV3-2) with TRBJ1-1; D uncertain. The germline V gene has CDR1 LGHDT and CDR2 YNNKEL (reference sequence). Trimming cost V 1 base and J 0 bases, with 9 bases left between them. The CDR3 loop spans 15 amino acids. In DNA, the CDR3 is TGTGCCAGCAGCCAAGGGATTGGGATGAACACTGAAGCTTTCTTT. As protein: CASSQGIGMNTEAFF.

The chain is built from TRBV3-1 (or the pseudogene TRBV3-2) and TRBJ1-4, with TRBD1 as a possible D gene (6 bases). From germline, CDR1 is LGHDT and CDR2 YNNKEL (reference sequence). V was pared by 0 bases and J by 13 bases, with 18 bases between. The CDR3 extends over 15 amino acids. The CDR3 loop is CASSQDQIGGSRLFF. The DNA for the CDR3 is TGTGCCAGCAGCCAAGATCAGATAGGGGGTTCGCGACTGTTTTTT.

The chain uses TRBV6-1 and TRBJ2-5; TRBD1 matches at 9 bases. The CDR3 length is 15 residues. CDR1 and CDR2 (germline): MNHNS, SASEGT. V was pared by 0 bases and J by 1 base, with 0 bases of the junction left unmatched. The CDR3 DNA reads TGTGCCAGCAGTGAAGCGACAGGGGGCCAAGAGACCCAGTACTTC. Translated, it gives CASSEATGGQETQYF.

The table lists this clone with a few counts. The chain joins TRBV4-1 to TRBJ2-2; 8 bases fit TRBD1. The CDR3 is made up of 17 amino acids. Germline V CDR1 and CDR2: MGHRA, YSYEKL. After removal of 2 bases from V and 0 bases from J, the junction contained 5 bases not matched to a gene. CDR3 coding DNA: TGCGCCAGCAGCCAACTCGGGACAGGATCGAACACCGGGGAGCTGTTTTTT. Translating it yields CASSQLGTGSNTGELFF.

The chain links TRBV6-5 to TRBJ2-1; D might be TRBD2 (6 bases). The CDR3 has 14 residues. CDR1 MNHEY and CDR2 SVGAGI come from the germline V gene. V was pared by 5 bases and J by 4 bases, with 12 bases between. CDR3: CASSTLGGYNEQFF. DNA for the CDR3: TGTGCCAGCAGTACCCTCGGGGGTTACAATGAGCAGTTCTTC.

The rearrangement joins TRBV18 to TRBJ1-6, with TRBD1 as a possible D gene (6 bases). The CDR3 runs 14 residues. V lost 6 bases and J 7 bases, leaving 13 bases between the germline ends. Germline V gene sequence: CDR1 KGHSH, CDR2 LQKENI. The CDR3 region has the DNA TGTGCCAGCTCCGCACAGGGTCGGAATTCACCCCTCCACTTT. It yields the protein CASSAQGRNSPLHF.

The rearrangement uses TRBV19 and TRBJ1-2; perhaps TRBD1 as D (5 bases). Deletions cut 3 bases from V and 4 bases from J, with 12 bases between. This CDR3 is 14 amino acids long. CDR1 and CDR2 from the germline V gene are LNHDA and SQIVND (reference sequence). This CDR3 reads CASSILVGRYGYTF. CDR3 sequence (DNA): TGTGCCAGTAGTATTCTTGTGGGGCGCTATGGCTACACCTTC.

The rearrangement uses TRBV3-1 (or the pseudogene TRBV3-2) and TRBJ2-2; D is tentatively TRBD1 or TRBD2 (5 bases each). Trimming left V 0 bases short and J 9 bases short, with 14 bases between. Germline loops: CDR1 LGHDT, CDR2 YNNKEL (reference sequence). The CDR3 loop spans 15 amino acids. The CDR3 DNA is TGTGCCAGCAGCCAAGATAACATCGGGGCCCGGGAGCTGTTTTTT. It codes for CASSQDNIGARELFF.

The chain joins TRBV4-2 to TRBJ1-1; possibly TRBD1 for D (5 bases). The CDR3 covers 15 residues. V was trimmed by 1 base and J by 1 base, leaving 10 bases between them. Per the germline V gene, CDR1 is LGHNA and CDR2 is YNFKEQ. The CDR3, as DNA: TGTGCCAGCAGCCAAGGGGGCAGGGAGAACACTGAAGCTTTCTTT. Translation: CASSQGGRENTEAFF.